This T cell receptor (beta chain) emerged from a study of shared clonotypes between healthy human individuals. Points from the study as a whole: Non-shared clonotypes displayed generation probabilities falling below those of clonotypes present in all four donors.

Clones were read by immunoSEQ multiplex PCR, and TCRdb kept only the in-frame ones, dropping some. Among some 2 million clones listed, approximately 94% were seen once. Points on this clone: Antigen specificity is unknown.

V was clipped by 5 bases and J by 10 bases, with 15 bases between them. This CDR3 has 13 amino acids. From germline, CDR1 is SGHAT and CDR2 FQNNGV. Terminally differentiated effector memory CD45RA+ cells were left out of the naive CD8 fraction, which was CD45RO-negative and positively selected for CCR7. The chain carries TRBV11-2 and TRBJ2-4, with a possible D match to TRBD1 (6 bases). Sequences were obtained from naive CD8+ T cells sorted from blood. This TCR was sampled from a man between 18 and 29 years old in good health. As DNA, the CDR3 is TGTGCCAGCAGCCGAATACAGGACAGAATTCAGTACTTC. This translates into CASSRIQDRIQYF.